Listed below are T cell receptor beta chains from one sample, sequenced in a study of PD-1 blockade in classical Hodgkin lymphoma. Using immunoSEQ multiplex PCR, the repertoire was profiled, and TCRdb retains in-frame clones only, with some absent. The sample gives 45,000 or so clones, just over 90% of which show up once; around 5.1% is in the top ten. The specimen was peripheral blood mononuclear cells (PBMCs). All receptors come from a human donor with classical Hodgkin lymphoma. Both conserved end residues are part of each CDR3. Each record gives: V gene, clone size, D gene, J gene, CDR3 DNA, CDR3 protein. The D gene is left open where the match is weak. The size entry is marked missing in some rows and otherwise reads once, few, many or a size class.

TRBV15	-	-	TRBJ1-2	TGTGCCACCAGCAGAGATCTGGGGGCGGGTGGCTACACCTTC	CATSRDLGAGGYTF
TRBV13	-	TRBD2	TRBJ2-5	TGTGCCAGCAGCTTAATGGGGACTAGCGGGAGGCAAATGCAAGAGACCCAGTACTTC	CASSLMGTSGRQMQETQYF
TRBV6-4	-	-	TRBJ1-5	TGTGCCAGCAGCCGGAACGGGACCCAAAGCCTTCTCAGCAATCAGCCCCAGCATTTT	CASSRNGTQSLLSNQPQHF
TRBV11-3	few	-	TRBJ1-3	TGTGCCAGCAGCGGACGAGTAACTGCCCGAACTTTCGGAAACACCATATATTTT	CASSGRVTARTFGNTIYF
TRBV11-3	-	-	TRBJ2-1	TGTGCCAGCAGCTTAGGACTAGCAGGGGTCAATGAGCAGTTCTTC	CASSLGLAGVNEQFF
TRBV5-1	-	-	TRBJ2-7	TGCGCCAGCTCTCTATACGAGCAGTACTTC	CASSLYEQYF
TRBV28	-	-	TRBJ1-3	TGTGCCAGCAGTTTGACAGTCAACTCTGGAAACACCATATATTTT	CASSLTVNSGNTIYF
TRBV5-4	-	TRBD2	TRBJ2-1	TGTGCCAGCAACTTGGGCGGGACTAGCGGGAGTCGTGAGCAGTTCTTC	CASNLGGTSGSREQFF
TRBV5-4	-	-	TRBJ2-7	TGTGCCAGCAGCTTGGAACAGGGATACGAGCAGTACTTC	CASSLEQGYEQYF
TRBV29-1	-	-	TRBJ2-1	TGCAGCGTTGAAGGAAGAAACAGGATTGAAAATGAGCAGTTCTTC	CSVEGRNRIENEQFF
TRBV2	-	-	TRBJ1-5	TGTGCCAGCAGTGAGATATGGGGTTTGCAGCCCCAGCATTTT	CASSEIWGLQPQHF
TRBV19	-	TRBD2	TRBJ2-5	TGTGCCAGTAGTCCCCGAGATAGCGGGAGTGGAGAGACCCAGTACTTC	CASSPRDSGSGETQYF
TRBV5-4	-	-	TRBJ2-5	TGTGCCAGCAGCTTAGCGGGTAGCCAAGAGACCCAGTACTTC	CASSLAGSQETQYF
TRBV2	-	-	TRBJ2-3	TGTGCCAGCAGTAGGATGACAGATACGCAGTATTTT	CASSRMTDTQYF
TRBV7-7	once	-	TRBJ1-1	TGTGCCAGCAGCCCCCCCGGACAACCCCCCGGGGCTTTCTTT	CASSPPGQPPGAFF
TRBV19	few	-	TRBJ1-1	TGTGCCAGTAGTAATCGACAGATCACTGAAGCTTTCTTT	CASSNRQITEAFF